The TCR beta chain under discussion was sequenced for a study of response to subunit inactivated influenza vaccine. J gave up 6 bases and V 6 bases, and 8 bases lay outside the gene matches. The CDR3 is 14 residues long. As concerns this clonotype: The antigen is not known.

Study-wide findings and caveats: Seasonal influenza vaccination, on each occasion, was suggested by the authors to recruit few new T cells.

From the RT-PCR reads, TCRdb called clonotypes with MiXCR, one entry per CDR3 protein. The sample gives about 620,000 distinct CDR3 sequences, 12% of which show up once; about a tenth is in the top ten. The origin of this receptor is a man aged 45 to 65 who received an inactivated influenza vaccine. The V and J genes are TRBV12-3 or TRBV12-4 and TRBJ1-1, with 9 bases aligning to TRBD1. Specimen: PBMCs from blood, collected on the day of vaccination. The CDR3 sequence: CASRIRQGEAEAFF. The CDR3 DNA reads as TGTGCCAGCAGGATCCGACAGGGGGAGGCTGAAGCTTTCTTT.